A single sample gave rise to the 26 T cell receptor beta chains below, sequenced in a study of early T cells in non-severe SARS-CoV-2 infection. TCRdb fed the 5' RACE reads into MiXCR, producing one record per CDR3 protein. The data hold 40,000 to 55,000 distinct CDR3 sequences, with 6% to 8% observed a single time. The specimen sequenced was whole blood. The receptors here all came from an adult who was a healthcare worker with PCR-confirmed SARS-CoV-2 infection or an uninfected control (not recorded which).

A note on this clonotype: Its ends do not fully match the called genes, so a read error is possible. CDR3 region: CASNLQGKGGELSF. CDR3 bases: TGTGCCAGCAACCTCCAGGGGAAGGGCGGGGAGCTGTCTTTT. V is TRBV12-3 or TRBV12-4 and J is TRBJ2-2, with D perhaps given as TRBD1 or TRBD2 (6 bases each). The CDR3 covers 14 residues.

This rearrangement joins TRBV29-1 to TRBJ2-7; no firm D call. In germline, CDR1 is SQVTM, CDR2 ANQGSEA. Trimming removed 4 bases at V and 0 bases at J, with 10 bases between. The length of the CDR3 is 13 residues. This CDR3 reads CSVVGQSSYEQYF. The CDR3 region has the DNA TGCAGCGTTGTAGGGCAGAGCTCCTACGAGCAGTACTTC.

In this sample, this clonotype turned up a few times. V usage is TRBV7-7 and J usage is TRBJ1-3, with 7 bases fitting TRBD1. There are 15 residues in the CDR3. Germline CDR1 is SSHAT and CDR2 is FNYEAQ (reference sequence). V shed 5 bases and J 0 bases; nucleotides not matched to a gene: 4. CDR3 bases: TGTGCCAGCAGCCCCGGGACAGACTCTGGAAACACCATATATTTT. Amino acids: CASSPGTDSGNTIYF.

This clonotype was found many times. The chain employs TRBV9 and TRBJ2-4; 7 bases line up with TRBD1. CDR3 length: 16 amino acids. Germline trimming cut 0 bases from V and 2 bases from J; bases unmatched to any gene: 5. Germline CDR1 and CDR2: SGDLS and YYNGEE. CDR3 sequence reads: CASSVGPGGTKNIQYF. DNA of the CDR3: TGTGCCAGCAGCGTAGGTCCAGGGGGTACCAAAAACATTCAGTACTTC.

A few counts support this clonotype. This chain uses TRBV6-2 or TRBV6-3 with TRBJ1-1; unclear D gene. CDR3 length: 14 amino acids. V lost 10 bases, J lost 0 bases, and 15 bases lay in between. Germline loops: CDR1 MNHEY, CDR2 SVGEGT. The CDR3 sequence is CATTPRPMNTEAFF. CDR3 DNA: TGTGCCACCACTCCCAGGCCTATGAACACTGAAGCTTTCTTT.

This clonotype has ten or more counts. The chain employs TRBV5-1 and TRBJ2-7; no clear D gene. Trimming took off 0 bases at V and 2 bases at J, with 6 bases between the two ends. Germline V gene sequence: CDR1 SGHRS, CDR2 YFSETQ. The CDR3 is 13 amino acids. In nucleotides, the CDR3 is TGCGCCAGCAGCTTGGACTGGACCTACGAGCAGTACTTC. This sequence encodes CASSLDWTYEQYF.

J is TRBJ2-3 and V is TRBV7-9; weak D call: TRBD2 (6 bases). Trimming left V 1 base short and J 3 bases short, with 11 bases between. The CDR3 covers 15 residues. Germline-derived CDR1 and CDR2 are SEHNR and FQNEAQ (reference sequence). CDR3: CASSLGVTSTDTQYF. The CDR3 DNA reads TGTGCCAGCAGCTTAGGAGTGACTAGTACAGATACGCAGTATTTT.

This clonotype was observed many times. An end of the junction differs from the germline gene, which may be a read error. The chain is built from TRBV3-1 and TRBJ2-7, with no clear D. Germline V CDR1 and CDR2: LGHDT, YNNKEL (reference sequence). This CDR3 region has 15 residues. Written as DNA, the CDR3 is TGTGCCAGCAGCCAAGATCGGAGTAGCTCCAACGAGCAGTACTTC. Protein sequence: CASSQDRSSSNEQYF.

This clonotype was picked up many times. V and J are TRBV12-3 or TRBV12-4 and TRBJ1-2, with D unclear. There are 14 residues in the CDR3. The V end lost 10 bases, the J end lost 2 bases, and 17 bases lay between the germline ends. The CDR3 bases are TGTGCCACTAACCGGGAGACTGGGAACTATGGCTACACCTTC. It specifies CATNRETGNYGYTF.

This clonotype was picked up many times. The chain is built from TRBV3-1 and TRBJ1-6; a possible D gene is TRBD1 (6 bases). The germline V gene encodes CDR1 LGHDT and CDR2 YNNKEL (reference sequence). V was trimmed by 5 bases and J by 10 bases, leaving 21 bases between them. The CDR3 spans 16 residues. The chain's CDR3 is CASSFGRGATASPLHF. CDR3 sequence (DNA): TGTGCCAGCAGCTTCGGAAGGGGGGCAACGGCCTCACCCCTCCACTTT.

This clonotype was seen a few times. The gene calls are TRBV28 and TRBJ2-7; D may be TRBD1 (6 bases). The V gene's germline CDR1 is MDHEN and CDR2 SYDVKM. The V gene lost 7 bases and the J gene lost 3 bases, with 22 bases spanning the gap. The CDR3 length is 16 residues. CDR3 protein: CASTVLGTTGNYEQYF. The CDR3 nucleotides are TGTGCCAGCACCGTTTTGGGAACTACAGGGAACTACGAGCAGTACTTC.

This clonotype showed up just a few times. V gene TRBV28 combines with J gene TRBJ1-5; D gene unclear. Trimming took off 1 base at V and 4 bases at J, with 11 bases between the two ends. Germline CDR1 reads MDHEN; CDR2 reads SYDVKM. The CDR3 sequence is 15 residues long. The CDR3 loop is CASSLFWGLNQPQHF. CDR3 sequence (DNA): TGTGCCAGCAGTTTATTCTGGGGTCTGAATCAGCCCCAGCATTTT.

This clonotype was counted between two and nine times. This chain connects TRBV11-2 to TRBJ1-2, with D hard to call. The CDR3 extends over 16 amino acids. With 3 bases removed from V and 0 bases from J, the gap between germline ends came to 14 bases. Germline loops: CDR1 SGHAT, CDR2 FQNNGV. The CDR3 bases are TGTGCCAGCAGCTTTATAAACAGCGCTGCTAACTATGGCTACACCTTC. This codes for CASSFINSAANYGYTF.

This clonotype showed up many times. The rearrangement joins TRBV27 to TRBJ2-1; 9 positions match TRBD2. Germline lookup yields CDR1 MNHEY and CDR2 SMNVEV (reference sequence). This CDR3 spans 17 amino acids. With 2 bases clipped from V and 4 bases from J, the junction kept 9 bases outside the gene matches. CDR3 nucleotide sequence: TGTGCCAGCAGTTTAGCAGCGGGGGGCCTTTCGTACAATGAGCAGTTCTTC. It translates to CASSLAAGGLSYNEQFF.

The chain combines TRBV11-2 with TRBJ2-7; D is perhaps TRBD2 (5 bases). Trimming left V 2 bases short and J 4 bases short, with 12 bases between. Germline CDR1 reads SGHAT; CDR2 reads FQNNGV. The CDR3 loop spans 14 amino acids. The chain's CDR3 is CASSLSEGTYEQYF. The CDR3 coding sequence is TGTGCCAGCAGCTTAAGTGAGGGAACGTACGAGCAGTACTTC.

This clonotype was seen more than once but under ten times. The genes are TRBV7-2 and TRBJ1-6; D is unresolved. The CDR3 loop spans 14 amino acids. CDR1 is SGHTA, CDR2 FQGNSA, per germline. The V end was cut by 6 bases, the J end by 5 bases, with 11 bases between. In nucleotides, the CDR3 is TGTGCCAGCAGGCTTCTACGGGATAATTCACCCCTCCACTTT. Translation gives CASRLLRDNSPLHF.

The gene calls are TRBV5-6 and TRBJ2-1; 8 bases line up with TRBD2. V lost 7 bases and J lost 4; bases outside the gene matches: 13. Per germline, CDR1 SGHDT and CDR2 YYEEEE. This CDR3 contains 16 residues. The CDR3, as DNA: TGTGCCAGCCGTACCGGGAGGCGGGGGGCGTACAATGAGCAGTTCTTC. This gives the protein CASRTGRRGAYNEQFF.

This clonotype was counted between two and nine times. The chain is built from TRBV7-9 and TRBJ2-1, with 10 positions matching TRBD2. CDR1 is SEHNR, CDR2 FQNEAQ, per germline (reference sequence). V dropped 3 bases and J dropped 6; count of bases not matched to a gene: 8. This CDR3 region has 16 residues. This CDR3 is CASSFLPGLAINEQFF. The DNA for the CDR3 is TGTGCCAGCAGCTTTTTACCGGGACTAGCGATCAATGAGCAGTTCTTC.

This clonotype was recorded many times. This sequence joins TRBV11-2 and TRBJ1-6, with 8 bases aligning to TRBD1. The germline gives CDR1 SGHAT, CDR2 FQNNGV. Trimming removed 7 bases from V and 8 bases from J; junction bases left unmatched: 13. The CDR3 runs to 16 residues. The CDR3 DNA reads TGTGCCAGCAAGTCCCCGCTCAGGGGGCGCCATTCACCCCTCCACTTT. This sequence encodes CASKSPLRGRHSPLHF. Supplemented by reference TRBV11-2 and TRBJ1-6, the full variable domain reads EAGVAQSPRYKIIEKRQSVAFWCNPISGHATLYWYQQILGQGPKLLIQFQNNGVVDDSQLPKDRFSAERLKGVDSTLKIQPAKLEDSAVYLCASKSPLRGRHSPLHFGNGTRLTVT.

The chain is built from TRBV5-4 and TRBJ2-1, with unresolved D. Between the trimmed V and J ends, which lost 0 bases and 1 base, there was a span of 8 bases. The CDR3 has 15 residues. Germline V gene data show CDR1 as SGHNT and CDR2 as YYREEE (reference sequence). CDR3: CASSLVQGSYNEQFF. The CDR3 bases are TGTGCCAGCAGCTTGGTGCAAGGGTCCTACAATGAGCAGTTCTTC.

This clonotype was seen a handful of times. The gene calls are TRBV5-6 and TRBJ2-4; D gene unclear. The V end lost 5 bases, the J end lost 0 bases, and 15 bases lay between the germline ends. Looked up from germline, CDR1 is SGHDT and CDR2 is YYEEEE. The CDR3 is made up of 16 amino acids. CDR3 residues: CASSLDVGLAKNIQYF. In nucleotides, the CDR3 is TGTGCCAGCAGTTTAGACGTGGGATTAGCCAAAAACATTCAGTACTTC. Together with reference TRBV5-6 and TRBJ2-4, the CDR3 gives the full variable domain: DAGVTQSPTHLIKTRGQQVTLRCSPKSGHDTVSWYQQALGQGPQFIFQYYEEEERQRGNFPDRFSGHQFPNYSSELNVNALLLGDSALYLCASSLDVGLAKNIQYFGAGTRLSVL.

This clonotype was seen at least ten times. This chain links TRBV10-3 with TRBJ2-5; 8 bases are shared with TRBD2. The CDR3 runs 17 residues. Germline values: CDR1 ENHRY, CDR2 SYGVKD. The J segment lost 2 bases and the V segment lost 0 bases, leaving 8 bases of the junction unmatched. CDR3 region: CAISESMALAGQETQYF. Here the CDR3 DNA reads TGTGCCATCAGTGAGTCGATGGCGCTAGCGGGTCAAGAGACCCAGTACTTC.

This clonotype was recorded at least ten times. The chain uses TRBV3-1 and TRBJ2-5; a possible D gene is TRBD1 (5 bases). The CDR3 spans 14 residues. From germline, CDR1 is LGHDT and CDR2 YNNKEL (reference sequence). Trimming shortened V by 2 bases and J by 5 bases, and 12 bases separated the two germline ends. CDR3 bases: TGTGCCAGCAGCCAACTAATACAGGAGGAGACCCAGTACTTC. Protein sequence: CASSQLIQEETQYF.

This clonotype was recorded many times. V usage is TRBV15 and J usage is TRBJ1-6; D unclear. The V gene lost 0 bases and the J gene lost 10 bases, with 13 bases spanning the gap. The germline CDR1 and CDR2 sequences are LNHNV and YYDKDF (reference sequence). The CDR3 loop spans 15 amino acids. The CDR3 loop is CATSRDPHSNSPLHF. CDR3 DNA sequence: TGTGCCACCAGCAGAGATCCACATTCAAACTCACCCCTCCACTTT.

This clonotype has ten or more counts. The chain combines TRBV18 with TRBJ1-5; D is unclear. CDR1 and CDR2 from the germline V gene are KGHSH and LQKENI. Trimming removed 0 bases from V and 3 bases from J, with 15 bases in between. This CDR3 is 17 amino acids long. The CDR3 DNA follows: TGTGCCAGCTCACCACCGGTCCTTCAGGTAATCAATCAGCCCCAGCATTTT. Translation gives CASSPPVLQVINQPQHF.

The table lists this clonotype with a few counts. V gene TRBV9 combines with J gene TRBJ1-4, with TRBD1 as a possible D gene (6 bases). V was clipped by 0 bases and J by 4 bases, with 16 bases between them. CDR3 length: 17 amino acids. Germline assignment: CDR1 SGDLS and CDR2 YYNGEE. The CDR3 DNA sequence: TGTGCCAGCAGCGTAGCGGCTGTGGGGGCCGGTAATGAAAAACTGTTTTTT. This codes for CASSVAAVGAGNEKLFF. The full variable domain, with the rest looked up from reference TRBV9 and TRBJ1-4, is DSGVTQTPKHLITATGQRVTLRCSPRSGDLSVYWYQQSLDQGLQFLIQYYNGEERAKGNILERFSAQQFPDLHSELNLSSLELGDSALYFCASSVAAVGAGNEKLFFGSGTQLSVL.